This T cell receptor beta chain was sequenced during a study of T cell responses to AZD1222 COVID-19 vaccine (dated by TCRdb to the early 2020s). Regarding the complete study: A total of under 250 trial participants underwent TCR sequencing, of whom roughly 210 had received two doses of AZD1222 and roughly 26 had received two doses of the MenACWY control vaccine. Trial participants were enrolled by age into 18-55, 56-69 and 70-plus year subgroups, with approximately 160, 26 and 62 TCR-sequenced participants respectively.

Broad study findings and their caveats: After two AZD1222 doses, both the breadth and the depth of spike-specific TCRs were significantly higher than at day 0 and than in MenACWY recipients. Vaccine-associated CD4 TCRs spanned the whole spike protein, with dominant responses in regions 160-218 and 743-854. Participants were mostly white British, with more females than males. The authors suggested clonal diversity may have been underestimated. Only five or six AZD1222 recipients were SARS-CoV-2 seropositive at baseline, limiting conclusions about previously exposed vaccinees. The 56-69-year group was small, and its depth increase did not reach significance, likely because of low power. Reportedly, almost half of the unique spike-specific TCRs recognized epitopes lying outside the regions that are mutated in the B.1.351 and B.1.1.7 variants. Because no samples from the day 14 peak response were available, repertoires could be characterized only after the peak T cell response.

CDR1 is given as LNHNV and CDR2 as YYDKDF, both from the germline V gene (reference sequence). V lost 7 bases and J lost 0 bases; the stretch between them is 28 bases long. The cysteine opens and the phenylalanine closes a CDR3 of 19 amino acids. CDR3 DNA is the only sequence kept; it has 57 bases, read in frame from the first base. The CDR3 regions of human TCRbeta chains were subjected to immunosequencing. The authors' analysis ran thus. Repertoire TCRs were checked for matches against a reference library of SARS-CoV-2-specific TCRs that had been generated using the MIRA antigen-specificity platform. Breadth was defined as the fraction of unique TCRs that were SARS-CoV-2-associated, and depth was defined as the fraction of total T cells that were SARS-CoV-2-associated. Using the MIRA data, each spike-specific TCR was mapped to the spike region that the TCR reacts to and placed in a CD4 or CD8 class. Log10-transformed breadth and depth values were compared by one-way ANOVA with Sidak's multiple comparisons tests. TCRdb provides this immuneACCESS table in a form limited to in-frame rearrangements. Some clones are lacking; in checked studies, under half of them reflect an unresolved V gene, and why the rest are absent is not known. The V and J calls and clone size were taken over from that table, and D and trimming were inferred from the DNA. The sample yields approximately 100,000 clones; approximately 89% were counted once. About 4.6% of the sample rests with the top ten.

Concerning this clone: Which antigen it targets is not known. No per-base quality is available; no much larger clone lies one base away.

The sample's time point label is to be understood as: about 28 days (+/-7) after the second vaccine dose. AZD1222 recipients with second doses at about 4 weeks or about 12 weeks were pooled, because spike-specific TCR depth and breadth did not differ between schedules. Vaccinee samples came from UK trials COV001 and COV002, including a single-blind randomized controlled phase 2/3 trial of AZD1222 (ChAdOx1 nCoV-19) in healthy adults. For TCRbeta chain sequencing, PBMC samples were collected from trial participants at day 0 and at day 28 after the second dose. This TCR came from an adult who received the AZD1222 COVID-19 vaccine. This chain joins TRBV15 to TRBJ2-7; the D region possibly corresponds to TRBD1 (6 bases align). The sequencing here drew on peripheral blood, taken 28 days after the second AZD1222 dose. The CDR3 reads CATTLYQGQTTTSSYEQYF. The DNA sequence is given as TGTGCCACCACCCTATACCAGGGACAAACAACCACTAGCTCCTACGAGCAGTACTTC.